This entry is about one T cell receptor beta chain. Antigen: not known. This entry belongs to a study of T cells in Graves' hyperthyroidism and ophthalmopathy. At the level of the study: Peripheral blood draws took place at initial diagnosis, ahead of any treatment. Findings and caveats of the study: Patients with ophthalmopathy were separated from those with stable hyperthyroidism by a 13 V-J model. Blood held most thyroid clonotypes expanded above 0.001 frequency.

Losses at the gene ends were 0 bases for V and 0 bases for J; bases not matched to a gene: 5. The CDR3 is 16 residues long. Germline CDR1 is SGHNT and CDR2 is YYREEE (reference sequence). RNA transcripts provided the source from which TCR beta CDR3 regions were amplified. The HTBI primer set served for first-round RT-PCR of the TCR CDR3. A single record per CDR3 protein comes from TCRdb applying MiXCR to the multiplex PCR reads. Among over 500,000 distinct CDR3 sequences listed, approximately 16% were seen once. The chain has TRBV5-4 and TRBJ2-5, with 7 bases lining up with TRBD2. The receptor was isolated from a woman aged 30 to 39 with Graves' ophthalmopathy. The sample consisted of blood. This CDR3 is CASSLEGGPYQETQYF. The CDR3, as DNA: TGTGCCAGCAGCTTGGAGGGAGGGCCATACCAAGAGACCCAGTACTTC.